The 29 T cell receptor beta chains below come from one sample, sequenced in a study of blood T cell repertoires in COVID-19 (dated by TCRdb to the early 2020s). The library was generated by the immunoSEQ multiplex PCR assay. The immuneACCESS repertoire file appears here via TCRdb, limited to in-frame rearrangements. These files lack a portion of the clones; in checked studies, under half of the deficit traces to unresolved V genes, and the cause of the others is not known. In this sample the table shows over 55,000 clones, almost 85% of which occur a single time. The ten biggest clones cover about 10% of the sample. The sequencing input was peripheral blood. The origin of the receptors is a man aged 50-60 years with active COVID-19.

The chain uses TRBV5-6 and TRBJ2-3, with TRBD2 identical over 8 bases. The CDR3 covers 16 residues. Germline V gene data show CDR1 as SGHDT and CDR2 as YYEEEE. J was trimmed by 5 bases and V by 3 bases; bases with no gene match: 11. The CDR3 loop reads CASSWATGGMVDTQYF. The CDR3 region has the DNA TGTGCCAGCAGCTGGGCGACGGGAGGGATGGTAGATACGCAGTATTTT.

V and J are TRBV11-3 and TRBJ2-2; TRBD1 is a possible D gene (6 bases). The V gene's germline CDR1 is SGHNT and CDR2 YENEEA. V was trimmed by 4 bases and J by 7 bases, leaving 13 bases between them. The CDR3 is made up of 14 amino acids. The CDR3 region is CASSSHRDGGELFF. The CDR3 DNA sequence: TGTGCCAGCAGCTCACACAGGGACGGCGGGGAGCTGTTTTTT.

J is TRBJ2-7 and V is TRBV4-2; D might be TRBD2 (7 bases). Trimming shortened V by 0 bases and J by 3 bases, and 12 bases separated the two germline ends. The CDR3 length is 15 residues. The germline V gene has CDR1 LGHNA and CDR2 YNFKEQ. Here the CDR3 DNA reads TGTGCCAGCAGCCAAGATAGGGGGGGAGTCTACGAGCAGTACTTC. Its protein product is CASSQDRGGVYEQYF.

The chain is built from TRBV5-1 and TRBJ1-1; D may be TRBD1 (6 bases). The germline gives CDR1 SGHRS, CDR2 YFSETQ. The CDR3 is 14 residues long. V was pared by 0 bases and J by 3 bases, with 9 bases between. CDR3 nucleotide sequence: TGCGCCAGCAGCTTGGACAGGGAAGACACTGAAGCTTTCTTT. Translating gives CASSLDREDTEAFF. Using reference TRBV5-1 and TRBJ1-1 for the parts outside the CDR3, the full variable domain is KAGVTQTPRYLIKTRGQQVTLSCSPISGHRSVSWYQQTPGQGLQFLFEYFSETQRNKGNFPGRFSGRQFSNSRSEMNVSTLELGDSALYLCASSLDREDTEAFFGQGTRLTVV.

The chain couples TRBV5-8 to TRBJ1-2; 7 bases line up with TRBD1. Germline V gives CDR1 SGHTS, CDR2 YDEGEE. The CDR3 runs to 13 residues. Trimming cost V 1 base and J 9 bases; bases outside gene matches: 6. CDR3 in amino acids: CASSLSQGIRYTF. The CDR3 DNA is TGTGCCAGCAGCTTGTCACAGGGGATACGCTACACCTTC.

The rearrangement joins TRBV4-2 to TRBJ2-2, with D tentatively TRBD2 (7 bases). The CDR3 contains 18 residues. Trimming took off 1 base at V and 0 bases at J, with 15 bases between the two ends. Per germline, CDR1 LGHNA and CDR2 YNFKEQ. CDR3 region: CASSQGLRGAANTGELFF. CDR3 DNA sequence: TGTGCCAGCAGCCAAGGTCTTCGGGGGGCGGCGAACACCGGGGAGCTGTTTTTT.

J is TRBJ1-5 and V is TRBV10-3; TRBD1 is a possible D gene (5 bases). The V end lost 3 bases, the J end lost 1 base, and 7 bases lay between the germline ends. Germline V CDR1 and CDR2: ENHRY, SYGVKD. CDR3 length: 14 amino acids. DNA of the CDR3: TGTGCCATCAGTGACAGGGTGAGCAATCAGCCCCAGCATTTT. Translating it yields CAISDRVSNQPQHF.

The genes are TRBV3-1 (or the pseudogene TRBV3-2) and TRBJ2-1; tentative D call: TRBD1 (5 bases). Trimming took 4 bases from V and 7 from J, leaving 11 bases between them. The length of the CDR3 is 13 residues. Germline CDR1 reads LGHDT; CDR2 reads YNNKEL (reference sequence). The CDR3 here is CASSLKGVNEQFF. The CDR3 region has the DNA TGTGCCAGCAGCCTAAAAGGGGTGAATGAGCAGTTCTTC.

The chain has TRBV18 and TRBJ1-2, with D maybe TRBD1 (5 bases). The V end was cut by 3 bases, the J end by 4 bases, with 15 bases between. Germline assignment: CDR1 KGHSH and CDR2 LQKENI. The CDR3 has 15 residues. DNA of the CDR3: TGTGCCAGCTCACCCCTCAGGGAGGGCGGCTATGGCTACACCTTC. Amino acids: CASSPLREGGYGYTF.

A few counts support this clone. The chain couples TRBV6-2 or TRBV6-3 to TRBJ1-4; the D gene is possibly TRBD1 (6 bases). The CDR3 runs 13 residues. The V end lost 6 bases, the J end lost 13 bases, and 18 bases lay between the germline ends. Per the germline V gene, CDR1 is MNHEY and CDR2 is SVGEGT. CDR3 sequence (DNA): TGTGCCAGCAGCCAGGGGCCAGGGCCCAGACTGTTTTTT. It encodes CASSQGPGPRLFF.

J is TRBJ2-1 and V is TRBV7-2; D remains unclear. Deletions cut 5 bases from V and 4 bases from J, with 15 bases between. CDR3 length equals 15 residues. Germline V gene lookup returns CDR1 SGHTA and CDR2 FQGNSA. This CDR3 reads CASSPHSPLYNEQFF. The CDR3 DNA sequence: TGTGCCAGCAGCCCCCACTCCCCGCTTTACAATGAGCAGTTCTTC.

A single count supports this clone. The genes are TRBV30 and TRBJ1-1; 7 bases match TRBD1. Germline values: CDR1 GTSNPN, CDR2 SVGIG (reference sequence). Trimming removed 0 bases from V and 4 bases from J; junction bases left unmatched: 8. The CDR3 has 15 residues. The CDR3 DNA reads TGTGCCTGGAGTGTACCCGACAGGGAAAGCACTGAAGCTTTCTTT. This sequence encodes CAWSVPDRESTEAFF.

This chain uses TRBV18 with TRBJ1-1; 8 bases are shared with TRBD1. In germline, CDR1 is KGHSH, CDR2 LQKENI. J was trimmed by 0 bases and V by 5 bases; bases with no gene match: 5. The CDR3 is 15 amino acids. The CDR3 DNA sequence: TGTGCCAGCTCAGAGGGACAGGCCGTGAACACTGAAGCTTTCTTT. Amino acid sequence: CASSEGQAVNTEAFF.

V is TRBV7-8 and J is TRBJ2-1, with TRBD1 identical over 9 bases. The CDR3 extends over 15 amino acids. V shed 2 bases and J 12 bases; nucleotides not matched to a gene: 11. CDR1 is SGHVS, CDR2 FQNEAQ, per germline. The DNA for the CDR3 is TGTGCCAGCAGCTTAAGTGACAGGGGGGGCGAGGGGCAGTTCTTC. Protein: CASSLSDRGGEGQFF.

The DNA of the CDR3 is TGTGCCAGCAGTTTTGGGGCAGGGGCCTACAATGAGCAGTTCTTC. Its protein is CASSFGAGAYNEQFF. The V and J genes are TRBV6-5 and TRBJ2-1; TRBD1 might be the D (6 bases). This CDR3 region has 15 residues. Germline V gene lookup returns CDR1 MNHEY and CDR2 SVGAGI. V dropped 4 bases and J dropped 2 bases, with 12 bases sitting between them.

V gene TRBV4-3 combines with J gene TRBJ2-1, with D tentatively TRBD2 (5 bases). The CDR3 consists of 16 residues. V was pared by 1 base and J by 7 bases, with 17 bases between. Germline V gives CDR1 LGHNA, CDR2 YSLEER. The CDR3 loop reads CASSQVGELVSNEQFF. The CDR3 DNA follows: TGCGCCAGCAGCCAAGTCGGGGAGCTAGTTTCGAATGAGCAGTTCTTC.

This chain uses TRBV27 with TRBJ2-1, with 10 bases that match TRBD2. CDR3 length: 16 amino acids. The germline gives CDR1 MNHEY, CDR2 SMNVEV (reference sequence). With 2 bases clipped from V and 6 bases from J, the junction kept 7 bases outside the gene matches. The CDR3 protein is CASSLRASGGINEQFF. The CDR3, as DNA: TGTGCCAGCAGTTTAAGGGCTAGCGGGGGTATCAATGAGCAGTTCTTC.

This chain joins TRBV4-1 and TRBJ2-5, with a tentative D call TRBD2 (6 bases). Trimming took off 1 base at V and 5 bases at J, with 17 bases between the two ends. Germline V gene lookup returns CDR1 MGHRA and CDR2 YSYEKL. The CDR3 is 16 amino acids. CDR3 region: CASSQGLRDSSETQYF. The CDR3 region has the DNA TGCGCCAGCAGCCAAGGCCTTAGGGACTCTTCGGAGACCCAGTACTTC.

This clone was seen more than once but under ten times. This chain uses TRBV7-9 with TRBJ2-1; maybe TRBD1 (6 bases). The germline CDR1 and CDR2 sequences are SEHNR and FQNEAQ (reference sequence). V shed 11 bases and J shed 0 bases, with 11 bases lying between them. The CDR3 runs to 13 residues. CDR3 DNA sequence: TGTGCCGAAGGGGACACCTCCTACAATGAGCAGTTCTTC. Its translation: CAEGDTSYNEQFF.

CDR3: CASSQGRGGPYEQYF. CDR3 bases: TGCGCCAGCAGCCAAGGGCGGGGAGGACCTTACGAGCAGTACTTC. V gene TRBV4-1 combines with J gene TRBJ2-7; tentative D call: TRBD2 (6 bases). The germline gives CDR1 MGHRA, CDR2 YSYEKL. The germline V and J ends were trimmed by 1 base and 4 bases, with 14 bases remaining between them. The CDR3 runs 15 residues.

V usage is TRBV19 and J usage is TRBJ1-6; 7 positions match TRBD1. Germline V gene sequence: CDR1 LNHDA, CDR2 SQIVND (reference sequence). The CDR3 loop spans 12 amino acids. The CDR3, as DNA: TGTGCAGGGGGCCAGCAGGGCTCACCCCTCCACTTT. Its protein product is CAGGQQGSPLHF.

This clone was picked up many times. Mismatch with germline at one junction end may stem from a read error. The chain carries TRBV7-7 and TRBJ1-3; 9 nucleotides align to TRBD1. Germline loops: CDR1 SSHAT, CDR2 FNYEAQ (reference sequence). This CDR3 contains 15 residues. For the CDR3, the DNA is TGTGCTAGCAGCTCGGGACAGGGTACAGAAAACACCATATATTTT. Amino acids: CASSSGQGTENTIYF.

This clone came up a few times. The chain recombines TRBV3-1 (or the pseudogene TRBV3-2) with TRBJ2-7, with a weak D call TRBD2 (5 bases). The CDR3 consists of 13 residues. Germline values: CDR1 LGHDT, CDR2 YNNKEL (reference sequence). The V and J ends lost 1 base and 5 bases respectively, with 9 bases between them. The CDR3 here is CASSQGERDEQYF. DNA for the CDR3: TGTGCCAGCAGCCAAGGGGAGAGGGACGAGCAGTACTTC.

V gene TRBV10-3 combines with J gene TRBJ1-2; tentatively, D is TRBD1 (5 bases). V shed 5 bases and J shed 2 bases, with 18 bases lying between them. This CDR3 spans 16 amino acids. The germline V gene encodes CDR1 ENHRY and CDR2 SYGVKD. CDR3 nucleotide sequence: TGTGCCATCAGTCTCTCCGCGCAGGGAGGGAACTATGGCTACACCTTC. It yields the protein CAISLSAQGGNYGYTF.

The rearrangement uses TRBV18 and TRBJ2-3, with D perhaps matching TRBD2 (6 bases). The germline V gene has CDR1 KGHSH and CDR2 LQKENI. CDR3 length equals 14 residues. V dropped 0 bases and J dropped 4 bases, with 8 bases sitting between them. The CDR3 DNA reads TGTGCCAGCTCACCACCGGGGGGTCCAGATACGCAGTATTTT. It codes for CASSPPGGPDTQYF.

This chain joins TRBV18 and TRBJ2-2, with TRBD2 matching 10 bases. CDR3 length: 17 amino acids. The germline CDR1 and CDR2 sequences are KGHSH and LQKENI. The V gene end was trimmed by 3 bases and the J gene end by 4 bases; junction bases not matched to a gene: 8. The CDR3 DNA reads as TGTGCCAGCTCACCCGCTAGCGGGGGCCGGAGCACCGGGGAGCTGTTTTTT. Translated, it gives CASSPASGGRSTGELFF.

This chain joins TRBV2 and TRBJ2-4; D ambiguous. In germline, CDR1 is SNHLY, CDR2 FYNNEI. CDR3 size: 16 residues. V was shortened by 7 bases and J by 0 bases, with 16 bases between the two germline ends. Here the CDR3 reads CASTERSGLAKNIQYF. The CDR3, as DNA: TGTGCCAGCACCGAACGATCAGGATTAGCCAAAAACATTCAGTACTTC.

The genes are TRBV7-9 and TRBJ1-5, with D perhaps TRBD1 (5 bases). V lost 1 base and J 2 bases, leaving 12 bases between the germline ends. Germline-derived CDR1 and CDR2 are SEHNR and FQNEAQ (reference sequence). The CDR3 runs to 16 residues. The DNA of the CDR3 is TGTGCCAGCAGCTTAGAATGGGGGGAAGGCAATCAGCCCCAGCATTTT. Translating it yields CASSLEWGEGNQPQHF.

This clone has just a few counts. CDR3 amino acids: CASSQNPRTDTGELFF. CDR3 coding DNA: TGTGCCAGCAGCCAAAATCCCCGGACAGACACCGGGGAGCTGTTTTTT. This chain uses TRBV4-2 with TRBJ2-2; tentatively, D is TRBD1 (6 bases). The CDR3 sequence is 16 residues long. The V gene lost 2 bases and the J gene lost 3 bases, with 13 bases spanning the gap. CDR1 is LGHNA, CDR2 YNFKEQ, per germline.